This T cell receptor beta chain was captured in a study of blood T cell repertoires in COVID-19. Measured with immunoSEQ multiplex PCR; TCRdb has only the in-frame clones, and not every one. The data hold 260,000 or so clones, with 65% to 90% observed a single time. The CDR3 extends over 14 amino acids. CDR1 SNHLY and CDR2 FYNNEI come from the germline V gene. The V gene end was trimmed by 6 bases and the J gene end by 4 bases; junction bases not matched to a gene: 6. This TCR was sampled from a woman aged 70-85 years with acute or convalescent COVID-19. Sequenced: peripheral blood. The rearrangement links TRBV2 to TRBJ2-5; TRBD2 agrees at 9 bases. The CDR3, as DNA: TGTGCCAGCAGCCCGGGACTAGCCGGAGAGACCCAGTACTTC. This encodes CASSPGLAGETQYF.